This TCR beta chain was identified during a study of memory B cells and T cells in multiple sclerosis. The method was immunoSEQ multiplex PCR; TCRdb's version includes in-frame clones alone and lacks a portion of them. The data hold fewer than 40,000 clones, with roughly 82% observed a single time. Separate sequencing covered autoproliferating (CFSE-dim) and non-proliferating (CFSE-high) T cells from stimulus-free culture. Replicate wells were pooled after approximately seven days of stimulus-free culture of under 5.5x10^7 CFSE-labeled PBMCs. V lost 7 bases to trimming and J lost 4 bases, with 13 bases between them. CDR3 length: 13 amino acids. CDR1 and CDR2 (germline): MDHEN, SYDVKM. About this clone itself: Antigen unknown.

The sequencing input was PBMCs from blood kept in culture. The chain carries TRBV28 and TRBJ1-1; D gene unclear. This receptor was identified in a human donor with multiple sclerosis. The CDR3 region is CASTIDEGTEAFF. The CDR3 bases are TGTGCCAGCACCATAGATGAGGGCACTGAAGCTTTCTTT.